One and the same sample provided the 9 T cell receptor beta chains below, sequenced in a study of shared clonotypes between healthy human individuals. Generated by immunoSEQ multiplex PCR, the TCRdb table keeps only in-frame clones and is missing some. The sample lists roughly 660,000 clones; about nine tenths were seen once. Specimen: memory CD8+ T cells from PBMCs. Specified subset: CD45RO+ cells pooled with CCR7-negative TemRA cells. The receptors stem from a man between 18 and 29 years old in good health. Some clones in this sample may be carry-over from other donors' samples.

The V and J genes are TRBV27 and TRBJ1-2, with D unresolved. The V gene lost 3 bases and the J gene lost 4 bases, with 6 bases spanning the gap. CDR1 MNHEY and CDR2 SMNVEV come from the germline V gene (reference sequence). The CDR3 covers 12 residues. CDR3 coding DNA: TGTGCCAGCAGTTTCCATCGCTATGGCTACACCTTC. This sequence encodes CASSFHRYGYTF.

The chain has TRBV28 and TRBJ2-1, with D unclear. CDR1 is MDHEN and CDR2 is SYDVKM in the germline V gene. Trimming took off 3 bases at V and 7 bases at J, with 16 bases between the two ends. The CDR3 runs to 15 residues. The CDR3 sequence: CASSFPLYLPNEQFF. DNA of the CDR3: TGTGCCAGCAGTTTCCCTCTATACCTACCTAATGAGCAGTTCTTC.

Comment on this clone: One end of the junction fails to match germline, which may point to a read error. V gene TRBV6-5 combines with J gene TRBJ2-7; D may be TRBD1 (6 bases). Looked up from germline, CDR1 is MNHEY and CDR2 is SVGAGI. The CDR3 has 15 residues. CDR3 nucleotide sequence: TGTGCCATCAGTGGGGACACCTCCCCAGCCTACGAGCAGTACTTC. Translation: CAISGDTSPAYEQYF.

This clone was seen just once. The J gene is TRBJ1-2, the V gene TRBV7-6, with D possibly TRBD1 on 6 matching bases. The V and J ends lost 4 bases and 8 bases respectively, with 14 bases between them. This CDR3 region has 13 residues. Germline CDR1 reads SGHVS; CDR2 reads FNYEAQ. The CDR3 loop reads CASSSNRVNGYTF. CDR3 nucleotides: TGTGCCAGCAGCTCGAACAGGGTTAACGGCTACACCTTC.

The V and J genes are TRBV14 and TRBJ1-2; 7 bases match TRBD1. The CDR3 covers 17 residues. CDR1 and CDR2 from the germline V gene are SGHDN and FVKESK. The V and J ends lost 0 bases and 0 bases, in that order; junction bases with no gene match: 7. The CDR3 DNA follows: TGTGCCAGCAGCCAAGACTGGACCGGGACAGCTAACTATGGCTACACCTTC. It encodes CASSQDWTGTANYGYTF.

A word on this clone: Within the sample, other DNA sequences also encode this same CDR3. This chain joins TRBV28 and TRBJ1-5; D not resolved. This CDR3 comprises 12 residues. The V and J ends lost 3 bases and 3 bases respectively, with 3 bases between them. From germline, CDR1 is MDHEN and CDR2 SYDVKM. The CDR3 nucleotides read TGTGCCAGCAGTTTCCCCAATCAGCCCCAGCATTTT. Translating it yields CASSFPNQPQHF.

V and J are TRBV5-1 and TRBJ1-2; 10 bases line up with TRBD1. The CDR3 sequence is 15 residues long. Germline values: CDR1 SGHRS, CDR2 YFSETQ. The J segment lost 4 bases and the V segment lost 3 bases, leaving 6 bases of the junction unmatched. The CDR3 nucleotides read TGCGCCAGCAGCTGGGACAGGGGAGGTGGCTATGGCTACACCTTC. Protein product: CASSWDRGGGYGYTF.

The V gene is TRBV7-6, the J gene TRBJ2-1; D not certain. Germline-derived CDR1 and CDR2 are SGHVS and FNYEAQ. V was pared by 1 base and J by 8 bases, with 9 bases between. The CDR3 contains 13 residues. CDR3 sequence: CASSLGALHEQFF. CDR3 coding DNA: TGTGCCAGCAGCTTAGGAGCGCTGCATGAGCAGTTCTTC. The full variable domain, completed using reference TRBV7-6 and TRBJ2-1, is GAGVSQSPRYKVTKRGQDVALRCDPISGHVSLYWYRQALGQGPEFLTYFNYEAQQDKSGLPNDRFSAERPEGSISTLTIQRTEQRDSAMYRCASSLGALHEQFFGPGTRLTVL.

This chain uses TRBV25-1 with TRBJ2-2; TRBD1 matches 10 bases. Trimming removed 10 bases from V and 4 bases from J; junction bases left unmatched: 15. The CDR3 covers 17 residues. In germline, CDR1 is MGHDK, CDR2 SYGVNS. This CDR3 reads CATRGTGQGDGTGELFF. The CDR3 nucleotides are TGTGCCACCCGAGGGACAGGACAGGGGGACGGCACCGGGGAGCTGTTTTTT.